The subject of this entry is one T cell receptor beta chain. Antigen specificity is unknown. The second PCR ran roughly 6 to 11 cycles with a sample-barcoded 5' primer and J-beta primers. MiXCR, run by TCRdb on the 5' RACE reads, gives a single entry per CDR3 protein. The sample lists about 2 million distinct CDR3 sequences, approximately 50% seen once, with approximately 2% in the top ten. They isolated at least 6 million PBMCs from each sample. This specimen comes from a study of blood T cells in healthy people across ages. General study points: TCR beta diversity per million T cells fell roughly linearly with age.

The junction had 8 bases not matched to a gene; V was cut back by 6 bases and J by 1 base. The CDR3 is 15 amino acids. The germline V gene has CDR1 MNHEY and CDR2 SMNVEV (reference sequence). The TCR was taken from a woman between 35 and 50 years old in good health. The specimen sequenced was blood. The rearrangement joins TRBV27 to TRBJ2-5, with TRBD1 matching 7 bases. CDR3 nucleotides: TGTGCCAGCAGGTCGACAGGGCAACTCCAAGAGACCCAGTACTTC. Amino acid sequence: CASRSTGQLQETQYF.